This record concerns one T cell receptor beta chain sequence. The antigen it binds to is not known. No much larger clone is present one base from it, and per-base qualities are unavailable. TCRbeta CDR3 regions were amplified from genomic DNA by means of the immunoSEQ Assay, a bias-controlled multiplex PCR. Under the source paper's analysis protocol: The number of nucleated cells in each sample was estimated by amplification of reference gene primers within the assay. Sequence reads were collapsed and filtered to measure the absolute abundance of every unique TCRbeta CDR3 rearrangement. For each sample, productive Simpson clonality was calculated by taking the square root of Simpson's diversity index across productive rearrangements. TCRdb took over this immuneACCESS table, retaining in-frame rearrangements with V and J assigned. Such tables are incomplete; in checked studies, under half of the missing clones stem from an unresolved V gene, and the remainder is unexplained. That table supplies the V and J calls and clone size; D and trimming were determined from the DNA. The sample contains around 250,000 clones, approximately 90% of them found a single time. The ten largest clonotypes hold 1.2% of the sample.

The sample originates from a study of blood T cell repertoires in COVID-19 (dated by TCRdb to 2020 to 2022). General notes on the study: Collaborator samples came from the United States, Italy and Spain and covered acute and convalescent phases of COVID-19. The samples were drawn from two sources: the first 160 participants of the ongoing ImmuneRACE study, and 950 to 1,500 subjects contributed by 6 global collaborators. The material from the prospective study consisted of cDNA or gDNA derived from T cells, B-cell-depleted T cells, or PBMCs. The dataset comprised deeply sampled blood TCRbeta repertoires from subjects exposed to, actively infected with, or recovered from COVID-19. HLA class I and class II types, where available, came from metadata supplied by the sample provider rather than from assay-based typing. The repertoires were released in a freely available public database intended as a resource for research on the immune response to SARS-CoV-2. A de-identified subject ID, COVID-19 status, age in years and sex were almost always included in the sample metadata. What the authors observed across the whole study: The amount of clinical and demographic metadata varied by source and participant and was provided uncurated.

In the germline V gene (reference sequence), CDR1 corresponds to MNHEY and CDR2 to SMNVEV. The CDR3 sequence holds 22 residues, the cysteine and phenylalanine included. The only DNA kept is the CDR3, 66 bases in frame from the first base. V sheds 2 bases and J sheds 4 bases, leaving 30 bases between their ends. Enrolling through a virtual design, the prospective study's participants ranged in age from roughly 18 to 89 years and lived across about two dozen United States geographic areas. To assign participants to cohorts, the prospective study relied on clinical history that participants themselves reported in a screening survey and a study questionnaire. In the prospective study, whole blood, serum and a nasopharyngeal or oropharyngeal swab were collected from each participant by mobile phlebotomists. Additional blood draws and questionnaires over a roughly two-month period could optionally be provided by prospective study participants. Before DNA extraction, prospective study blood samples were shipped either frozen or at room temperature.

The receptor was isolated from a woman between 35 and 50 years old with acute COVID-19. The V and J segments used are TRBV27 and TRBJ1-6; the D segment could be TRBD1, given 6 matching bases. Sequencing used PBMCs or T cells enriched from blood (not recorded which). DNA sequence: TGTGCCAGCAGTTTAACCCCGAGCGGGACAAGCTACATCGGGAGATATAATTCACCCCTCCACTTT. The translation is CASSLTPSGTSYIGRYNSPLHF.